This TCR beta chain came from a study of blood T cell repertoires in COVID-19 (dated by TCRdb to between 2020 and 2021). About the full investigation: Samples from collaborators originated in the United States, Italy and Spain and spanned both the acute and convalescent phases of COVID-19. The material from the prospective study consisted of cDNA or gDNA derived from T cells, B-cell-depleted T cells, or PBMCs. Deeply sampled blood TCRbeta repertoires from subjects exposed to, actively infected with, or recovered from COVID-19 were included in the dataset. The repertoires were made available in a free public database intended to serve as a resource for research on the immune response to SARS-CoV-2. Samples came from the ongoing ImmuneRACE study (first 160 participants) plus 1,254 subjects from 6 global collaborators. Nearly every sample came with metadata listing a de-identified subject ID, COVID-19 status, age in years and sex. Where available, HLA class I and class II types were obtained from metadata supplied by the sample provider rather than from assay-based typing. What the authors observed across the whole study: The quantity of clinical and demographic metadata differed by source and by participant and was supplied without curation.

The immunoSEQ Assay, a bias-controlled multiplex PCR, was used to amplify TCRbeta CDR3 regions from genomic DNA. On the study's bioinformatics: The number of nucleated cells in each sample was estimated from the amplification of reference gene primers within the assay. To quantify the absolute abundance of each unique TCRbeta CDR3 rearrangement, sequence reads were collapsed and filtered. Productive Simpson clonality was computed per sample as the square root of Simpson's diversity index over productive rearrangements. This is the immuneACCESS table as TCRdb keeps it, with only in-frame sequences that have V and J called. A part of the clones is gone; compared with another copy, unresolved V genes explain less than half, and the rest is unexplained. From that table come the V and J calls and clone size; the DNA was used to work out D and trimming. Across this sample there are 250,000 to 300,000 clones, with around nine tenths seen only once. Together, the top ten hold over 5% of the sample.

One collaborating source in Seattle enrolled patients during active infection and followed them longitudinally through the course of disease. Whole blood was collected in K2EDTA tubes by collaborating institutions according to the institutions' own protocols. For TCRbeta analysis, collaborator samples were shipped as frozen whole blood, as isolated PBMCs, or as DNA extracted from either sample type. In regard to this clone: The antigen it recognizes is unknown. Base-call qualities are not available, and no considerably larger clone is one nucleotide away.

A distance of 8 bases separates the germline ends of V and J, which lose 3 bases and 4 bases respectively. The CDR3 sequence holds 13 residues, the cysteine and phenylalanine included. Here the CDR3 DNA is all that survives: 39 bases in frame from base 1. Per the germline V gene, SGHDT is the CDR1 and YYEEEE is the CDR2. Here the chain combines TRBV5-6 and TRBJ1-3; confidence is insufficient to name the D gene. Sequenced material: peripheral blood. The receptor comes from a woman aged 55 to 70 with COVID-19, enrolled during active disease. The CDR3 corresponds to CASSYGGGNTIYF. In nucleotide form, the sequence is TGTGCCAGCAGCTATGGTGGCGGAAACACCATATATTTT.